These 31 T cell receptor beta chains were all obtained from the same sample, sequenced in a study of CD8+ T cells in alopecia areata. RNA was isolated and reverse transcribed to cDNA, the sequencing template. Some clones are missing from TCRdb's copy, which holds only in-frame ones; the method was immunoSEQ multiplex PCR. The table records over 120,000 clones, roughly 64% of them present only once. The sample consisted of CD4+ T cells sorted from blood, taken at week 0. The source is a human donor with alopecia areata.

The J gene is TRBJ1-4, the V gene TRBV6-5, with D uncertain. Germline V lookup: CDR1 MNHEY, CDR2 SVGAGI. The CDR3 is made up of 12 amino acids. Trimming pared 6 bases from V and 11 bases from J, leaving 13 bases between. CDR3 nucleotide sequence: TGTGCCAGCAGCGGAATGTCTGGTAAACTGTTTTTT. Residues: CASSGMSGKLFF.

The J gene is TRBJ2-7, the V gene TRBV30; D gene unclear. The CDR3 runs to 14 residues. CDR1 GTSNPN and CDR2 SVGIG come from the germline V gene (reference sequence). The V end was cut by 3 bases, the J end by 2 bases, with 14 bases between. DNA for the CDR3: TGTGCCTGGAGCCCGGACCGGCCTCCCTACGAGCAGTACTTC. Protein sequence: CAWSPDRPPYEQYF.

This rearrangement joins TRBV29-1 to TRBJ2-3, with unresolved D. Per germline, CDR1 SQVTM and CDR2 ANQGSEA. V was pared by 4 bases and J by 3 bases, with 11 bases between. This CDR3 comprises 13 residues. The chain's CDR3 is CSVGGRVTDTQYF. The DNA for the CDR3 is TGCAGCGTTGGGGGTAGGGTTACAGATACGCAGTATTTT.

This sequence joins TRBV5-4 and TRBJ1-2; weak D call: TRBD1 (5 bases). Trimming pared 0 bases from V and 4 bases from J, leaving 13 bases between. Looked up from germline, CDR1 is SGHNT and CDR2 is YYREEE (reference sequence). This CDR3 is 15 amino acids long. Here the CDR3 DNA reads TGTGCCAGCAGCTTGGCCCAGCAGGGATCCTATGGCTACACCTTC. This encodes CASSLAQQGSYGYTF.

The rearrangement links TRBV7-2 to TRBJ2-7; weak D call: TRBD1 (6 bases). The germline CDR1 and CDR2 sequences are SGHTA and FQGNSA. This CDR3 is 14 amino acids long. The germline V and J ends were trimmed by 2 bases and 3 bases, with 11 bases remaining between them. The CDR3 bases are TGTGCCAGCAGCTTAATGGACAGCCGCTACGAGCAGTACTTC. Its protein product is CASSLMDSRYEQYF.

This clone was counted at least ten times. CDR3 sequence: CASSLSDVYEQYF. CDR3 DNA: TGTGCCAGCAGTTTATCCGATGTGTACGAGCAGTACTTC. This chain connects TRBV28 to TRBJ2-7; D is unclear. V lost 1 base, J lost 4 bases, and 8 bases lay in between. Germline values: CDR1 MDHEN, CDR2 SYDVKM. This CDR3 is built from 13 residues.

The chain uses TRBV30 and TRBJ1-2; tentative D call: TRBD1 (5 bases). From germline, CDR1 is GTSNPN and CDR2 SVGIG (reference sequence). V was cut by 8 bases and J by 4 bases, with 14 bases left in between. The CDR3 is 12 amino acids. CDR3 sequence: CARRRGLYGYTF. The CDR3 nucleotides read TGTGCCCGCCGGCGGGGCCTCTATGGCTACACCTTC.

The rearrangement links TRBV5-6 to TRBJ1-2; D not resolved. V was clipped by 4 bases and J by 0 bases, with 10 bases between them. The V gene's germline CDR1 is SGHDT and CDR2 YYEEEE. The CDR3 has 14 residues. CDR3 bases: TGTGCCAGCAGCCTCAGCGGAGCTAACTATGGCTACACCTTC. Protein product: CASSLSGANYGYTF.

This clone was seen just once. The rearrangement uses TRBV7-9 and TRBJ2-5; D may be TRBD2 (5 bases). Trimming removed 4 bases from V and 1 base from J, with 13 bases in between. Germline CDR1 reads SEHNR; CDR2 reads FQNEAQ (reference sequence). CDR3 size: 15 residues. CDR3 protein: CASSSLLGGQETQYF. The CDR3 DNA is TGTGCCAGCAGCTCATTATTAGGAGGCCAAGAGACCCAGTACTTC.

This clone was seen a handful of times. The CDR3 DNA sequence: TGTGCCAGCAGTCGCAGACAGATCTATAGCAATCAGCCCCAGCATTTT. It encodes CASSRRQIYSNQPQHF. The gene calls are TRBV28 and TRBJ1-5; the D gene is possibly TRBD1 (5 bases). Germline-derived CDR1 and CDR2 are MDHEN and SYDVKM. Trimming stripped 5 bases from V and 0 bases from J, with 14 bases between. There are 16 residues in the CDR3. The full variable domain, its missing parts supplied by reference TRBV28 and TRBJ1-5, is DVKVTQSSRYLVKRTGEKVFLECVQDMDHENMFWYRQDPGLGLRLIYFSYDVKMKEKGDIPEGYSVSREKKERFSLILESASTNQTSMYLCASSRRQIYSNQPQHFGDGTRLSIL.

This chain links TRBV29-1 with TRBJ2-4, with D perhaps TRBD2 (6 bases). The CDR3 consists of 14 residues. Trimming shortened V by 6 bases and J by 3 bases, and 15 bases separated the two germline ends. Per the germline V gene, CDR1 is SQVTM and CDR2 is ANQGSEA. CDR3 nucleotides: TGCAGCGTCCAAGACCAGGGAGGCAAAAACATTCAGTACTTC. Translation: CSVQDQGGKNIQYF.

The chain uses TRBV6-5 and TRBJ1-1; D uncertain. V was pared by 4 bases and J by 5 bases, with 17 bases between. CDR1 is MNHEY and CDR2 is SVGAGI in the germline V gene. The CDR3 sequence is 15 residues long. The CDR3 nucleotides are TGTGCCAGCAGTTCCCCGGCGAAGGGTGAGACTGAAGCTTTCTTT. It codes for CASSSPAKGETEAFF.

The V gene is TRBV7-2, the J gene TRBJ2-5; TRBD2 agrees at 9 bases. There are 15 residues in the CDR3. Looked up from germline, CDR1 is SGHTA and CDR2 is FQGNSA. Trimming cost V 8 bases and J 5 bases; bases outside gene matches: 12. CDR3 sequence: CASSQDQREVETQYF. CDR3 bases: TGTGCCAGCTCCCAAGATCAGCGGGAGGTCGAGACCCAGTACTTC.

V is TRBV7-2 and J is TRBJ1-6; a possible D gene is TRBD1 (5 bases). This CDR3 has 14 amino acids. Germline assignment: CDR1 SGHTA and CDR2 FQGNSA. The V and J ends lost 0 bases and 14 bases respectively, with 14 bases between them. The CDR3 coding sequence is TGTGCCAGCAGCTTAGCGGCCGGGGGTGGGGCCCTCCACTTT. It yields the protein CASSLAAGGGALHF.

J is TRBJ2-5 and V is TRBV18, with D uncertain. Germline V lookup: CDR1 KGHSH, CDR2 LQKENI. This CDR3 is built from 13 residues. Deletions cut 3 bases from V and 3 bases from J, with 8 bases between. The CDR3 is CASSPPTEETQYF. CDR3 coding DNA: TGTGCCAGCTCACCCCCCACGGAAGAGACCCAGTACTTC.

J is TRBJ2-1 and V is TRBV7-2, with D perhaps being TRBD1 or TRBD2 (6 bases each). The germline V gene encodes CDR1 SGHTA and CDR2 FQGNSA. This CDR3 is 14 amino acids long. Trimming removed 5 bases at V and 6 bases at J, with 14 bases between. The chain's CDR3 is CASSQSQGGNEQFF. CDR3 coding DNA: TGTGCCAGCAGCCAATCACAGGGAGGCAATGAGCAGTTCTTC.

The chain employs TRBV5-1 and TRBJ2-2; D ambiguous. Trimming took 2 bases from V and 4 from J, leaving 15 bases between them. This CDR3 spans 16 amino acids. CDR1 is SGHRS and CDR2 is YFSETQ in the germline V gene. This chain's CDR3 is CASSFAASPSTGELFF. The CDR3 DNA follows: TGCGCCAGCAGCTTCGCGGCGTCACCCTCCACCGGGGAGCTGTTTTTT.

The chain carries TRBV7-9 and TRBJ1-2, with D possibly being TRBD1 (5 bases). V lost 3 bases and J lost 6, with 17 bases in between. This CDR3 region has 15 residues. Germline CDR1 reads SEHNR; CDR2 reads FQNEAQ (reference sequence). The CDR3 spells CASSLFERQTNGYTF. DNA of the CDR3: TGTGCCAGCAGCTTGTTTGAACGACAGACGAATGGCTACACCTTC.

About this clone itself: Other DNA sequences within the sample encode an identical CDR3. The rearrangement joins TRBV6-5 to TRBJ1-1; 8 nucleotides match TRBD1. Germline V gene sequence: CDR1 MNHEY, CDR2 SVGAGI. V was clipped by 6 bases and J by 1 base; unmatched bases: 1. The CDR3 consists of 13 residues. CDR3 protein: CASSDRGNTEAFF. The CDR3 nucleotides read TGTGCCAGCAGCGACAGGGGGAACACTGAAGCTTTCTTT.

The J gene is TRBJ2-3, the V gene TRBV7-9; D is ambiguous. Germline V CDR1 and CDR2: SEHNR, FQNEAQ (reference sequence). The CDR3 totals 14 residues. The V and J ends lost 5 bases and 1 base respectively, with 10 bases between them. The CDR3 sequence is CASSPRAGTDTQYF. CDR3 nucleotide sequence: TGTGCCAGCAGCCCCCGGGCAGGCACAGATACGCAGTATTTT.

The CDR3 region has the DNA TGTGCCAGCAGGGGACAGGGGCCCCCCTACGAGCAGTACTTC. Translating it yields CASRGQGPPYEQYF. The chain uses TRBV6-1 and TRBJ2-7; 10 bases map to TRBD1. The J segment lost 2 bases and the V segment lost 6 bases, leaving 4 bases of the junction unmatched. The germline V gene encodes CDR1 MNHNS and CDR2 SASEGT. This CDR3 spans 14 amino acids.

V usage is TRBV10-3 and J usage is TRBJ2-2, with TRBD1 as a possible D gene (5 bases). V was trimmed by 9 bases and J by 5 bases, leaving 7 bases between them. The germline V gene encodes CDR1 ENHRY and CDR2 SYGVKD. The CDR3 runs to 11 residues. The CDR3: CAMQGTGELFF. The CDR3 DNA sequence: TGTGCCATGCAGGGAACCGGGGAGCTGTTTTTT.

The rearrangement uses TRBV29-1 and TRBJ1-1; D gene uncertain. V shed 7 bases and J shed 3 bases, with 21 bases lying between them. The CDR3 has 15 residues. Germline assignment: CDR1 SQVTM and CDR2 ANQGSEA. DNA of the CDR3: TGCAGCGGTCCCTCTACGGAGCAACGGCACACTGAAGCTTTCTTT. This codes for CSGPSTEQRHTEAFF.

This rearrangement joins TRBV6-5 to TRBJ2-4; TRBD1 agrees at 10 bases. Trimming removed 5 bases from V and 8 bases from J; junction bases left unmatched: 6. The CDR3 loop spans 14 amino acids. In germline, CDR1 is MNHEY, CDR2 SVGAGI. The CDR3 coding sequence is TGTGCCAGCAGTGCGCGGACAGGGGGAGACATTCAGTACTTC. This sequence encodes CASSARTGGDIQYF.

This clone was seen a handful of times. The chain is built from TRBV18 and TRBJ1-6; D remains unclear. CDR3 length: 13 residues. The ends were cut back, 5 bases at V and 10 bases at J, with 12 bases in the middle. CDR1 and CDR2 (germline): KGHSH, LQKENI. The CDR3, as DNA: TGTGCCAGCTCATCGTCAGTGGGGTCACCCCTCCACTTT. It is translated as CASSSSVGSPLHF.

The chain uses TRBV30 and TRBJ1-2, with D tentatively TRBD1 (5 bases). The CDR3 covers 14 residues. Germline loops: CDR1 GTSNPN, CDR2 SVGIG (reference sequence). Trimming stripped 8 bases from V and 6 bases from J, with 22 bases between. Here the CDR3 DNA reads TGTGCCCGCCATTGGGGAGGGGTATTCAATGGCTACACCTTC. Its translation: CARHWGGVFNGYTF. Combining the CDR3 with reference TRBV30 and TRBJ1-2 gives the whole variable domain SQTIHQWPATLVQPVGSPLSLECTVEGTSNPNLYWYRQAAGRGLQLLFYSVGIGQISSEVPQNLSASRPQDRQFILSSKKLLLSDSGFYLCARHWGGVFNGYTFGSGTRLTVV.

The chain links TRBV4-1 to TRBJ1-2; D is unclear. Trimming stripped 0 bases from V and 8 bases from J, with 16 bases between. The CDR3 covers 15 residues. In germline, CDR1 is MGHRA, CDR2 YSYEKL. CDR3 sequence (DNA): TGCGCCAGCAGCCAAGAACGGCTTGTCCAGGCAGGCTACACCTTC. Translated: CASSQERLVQAGYTF.

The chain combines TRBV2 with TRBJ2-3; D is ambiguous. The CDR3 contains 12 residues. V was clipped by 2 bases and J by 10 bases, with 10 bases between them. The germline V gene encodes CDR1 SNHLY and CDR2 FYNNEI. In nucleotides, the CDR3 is TGTGCCAGCAGTGAATCCCGCGGTGCGCAGTATTTT. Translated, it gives CASSESRGAQYF.

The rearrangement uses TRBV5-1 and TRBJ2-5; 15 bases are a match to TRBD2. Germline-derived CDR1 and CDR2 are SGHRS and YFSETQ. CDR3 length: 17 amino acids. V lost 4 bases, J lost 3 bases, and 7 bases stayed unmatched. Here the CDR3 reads CASSPGLAGGPEETQYF. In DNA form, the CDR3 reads TGCGCCAGCAGCCCCGGACTAGCGGGGGGGCCTGAAGAGACCCAGTACTTC.

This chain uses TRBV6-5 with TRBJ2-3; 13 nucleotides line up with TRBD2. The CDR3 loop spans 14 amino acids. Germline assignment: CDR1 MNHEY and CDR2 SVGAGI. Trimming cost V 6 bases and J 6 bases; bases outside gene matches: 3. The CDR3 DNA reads TGTGCCAGCAGAGGACTAGCGGGGGCTGATACGCAGTATTTT. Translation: CASRGLAGADTQYF.

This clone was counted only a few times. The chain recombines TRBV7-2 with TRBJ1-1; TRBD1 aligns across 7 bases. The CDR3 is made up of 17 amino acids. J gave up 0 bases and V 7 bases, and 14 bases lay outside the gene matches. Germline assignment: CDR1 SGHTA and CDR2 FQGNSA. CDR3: CASNQGGAGGVNTEAFF. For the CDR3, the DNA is TGTGCCAGCAACCAAGGAGGGGCAGGGGGAGTGAACACTGAAGCTTTCTTT.